This T cell receptor (beta chain) derives from a study of T cells in Graves' hyperthyroidism and ophthalmopathy (dated by TCRdb to the late 2010s). Context from the whole study: Peripheral blood was collected at initial diagnosis, before any treatment. To identify distinguishing TCR V-J signatures, a discovery cohort of around 100 patients was used, comprising some 45 with Graves' ophthalmopathy and 57 with stable Graves' hyperthyroidism. Prospective prediction of ophthalmopathy was tested in an independent validation cohort consisting of fewer than 20 hyperthyroidism patients and more than 15 patients who later progressed to ophthalmopathy. For training and testing, the 80 to 100 patients in the discovery cohort were randomly divided in a 7:3 ratio. The study also compared thyroid tissue and blood T-cell repertoires from roughly 6 Graves' hyperthyroidism patients. After sampling, hyperthyroidism patients received methimazole starting at 30 mg daily, and ophthalmopathy patients received high-dose intravenous methylprednisolone. TCR Vbeta CDR3 sequencing of 135 peripheral blood samples (over 40 ophthalmopathy, around 80 hyperthyroidism and some 17 progressor patients) is reported in the paper. Study-wide findings and limitations: During validation, the model predicted progression to ophthalmopathy a median of approximately six months ahead of onset, with almost 71% sensitivity and 72.22% specificity. No statistical method was used to set the sample size in advance, and investigators knew the group allocation. A model built on a 13 V-J signature distinguished ophthalmopathy from stable hyperthyroidism, reaching 85% to 90% sensitivity and about 81% specificity in cross-validation and 80%/75% in testing. Blood samples also contained most of the expanded thyroid clonotypes (frequency above 0.001), which suggests that blood repertoires may reflect thyroid immune responses.

In the ophthalmopathy patients, disease was moderately to severely active, with a Clinical Activity Score of 3 or more, a NOSPECS grade of 4 or more, and a duration of less than 3 months. The study excluded patients with uncontrolled infections, other autoimmune diseases, pregnancy or lactation. Diagnoses were established on the basis of clinical symptoms, serum thyroxine and TRAb, thyroid ultrasound, and orbital computed tomography. PBMCs were separated from 8 to 10 ml of fresh peripheral blood using Ficoll-Paque density gradient centrifugation. Trizol reagent was used to extract total RNA, and RNA quality was then checked on an Agilent 2100 Bioanalyzer. V is pared back by 8 bases and J by 8 bases, with 15 bases lying between the germline termini. Including the terminal cysteine and phenylalanine, the CDR3 comprises 13 residues. Just the 39-base CDR3 DNA is kept, in frame starting at base 1. The germline V gene encodes CDR1 MNHEY and CDR2 SMNVEV (reference sequence).

With regard to this clonotype: Its antigen specificity is not known. No quality values exist for individual bases; no much larger clone is one base distant.

The TCR beta CDR3 regions were amplified from RNA transcripts. A first-round RT-PCR of the TCR CDR3 used the HTBI primer set with the Qiagen OneStep RT-PCR kit. Libraries were constructed in a second round of multiplex PCR, after which size selection and purification were performed. The libraries were sequenced on an Illumina HiSeq2000 using paired-end 100 bp reads. The source study handled its data this way. SOAPnuke was used to process the raw data, removing reads that contained adapters or uncalled bases, had a mean Phred below 15, or lacked an exact match to the constant primer or identifier. High-quality paired reads were merged using COPE v1.2.5, and each unique nucleotide sequence was defined as a clonotype. Clonotypes were aligned to IMGT TRBV, TRBD and TRBJ reference segments using MiTCR v1.1. Analysis was restricted to V-J combinations with a frequency above 0.0001, which covered 98% to 99.2% of repertoires. The TCS score was defined as F50 (clonal expansion) divided by E x V (chaos), with BLOSUM62-based TCRdist calculated between CDR3 peptides within each V-J. Welch's t-statistics and random forest reduced roughly 540 V-J features to 10 to 15, which were used in a naive Bayes classifier (R e1071). TCRdb reran the public reads through fastp at Q25 and MiXCR, keeping productive beta chains. Merged by CDR3 protein, the rows form single entries marked with the most common genes and DNA. The V and J calls and clone size come from TCRdb's table, not from the authors' own analysis. The sample records around 500,000 distinct CDR3 sequences, about 22% of which are singletons. The ten largest clones take up roughly 49% of the sample.

Specimen: blood. The sequence is built from TRBV27 and TRBJ1-4, with the D gene not clear enough to name. The clonotype was recovered from a woman aged 70-85 years with Graves' ophthalmopathy. The sequence in DNA is TGTGCCAGCGCACGGGTAGTAGGCGAAAAACTGTTTTTT. Its protein reads: CASARVVGEKLFF.